This section outlines one T cell receptor beta chain sequence together with its context. No cognate antigen has been identified for it. Base qualities are not at hand, and no much larger clone is one base apart. V trim: 2 bases; J trim: 1 base; unmatched bases: 4. The CDR3 spans 15 residues, from the cysteine through the phenylalanine. The retained sequence is limited to the CDR3, 45 bases, with the frame set at the first base. From the germline V gene (reference sequence), CDR1 is MNHEY and CDR2 is SMNVEV. This sample was included in a study of shared clonotypes between healthy human individuals (dated by TCRdb to 2019 to 2021). Study-wide context: The cohort included three men and a couple of women between 18 and 49 years of age. For each donor, CD4 naive and CD4 memory were each given three plates, CD8 naive was given two plates, and CD8 memory was given one plate. To estimate repertoire size and how much clonotypes are shared between individuals, the study performed deep sequencing of blood TCR repertoires from about five healthy adults. To increase sequencing depth and limit assay-specific biases, different laboratories used diverse techniques to prepare libraries and sequence TCR repertoires. Between about 0.85 and 10 billion PBMCs per donor were obtained by leukapheresis.

The research as a whole found: Even with the large sequencing depth, rarefaction of the sorted-subset datasets indicated that sequencing was incomplete. Compared with non-shared clonotypes, the clonotypes found in all four sorted-subset donors had higher generation probabilities. Naive subsets generally had larger estimated clonotype richness than memory subsets. Pairwise subsampling indicated that sequencing depth was expected to affect the degree of clonotype sharing among donors. Because the study included only a small number of donors, the genetic and exposure-history diversity represented was limited. Sampling was restricted to blood, and TCR repertoires in tissues likely differ from the TCR repertoires found in blood. When several donors were compared, the shared fraction of clonotypes was around 5.1% for naive CD4, over 3% for naive CD8, 2% to 2.5% for memory CD4, and roughly 0.43% for memory CD8.

Using the deep immunoSEQ assay, multiplex PCR amplified TCR CDR3 regions from genomic DNA. Extracted genomic DNA from each cell subset was spread evenly across all wells of several immunoSEQ 96-well plates, with each plate serving as a replicate. For sorted subsets, around 0.2 ug genomic DNA, equal to some 30,000 T cell genomes, was loaded into each replicate PCR. Purified libraries were measured with a Qubit 3.0 fluorometer, size-checked on a Bioanalyzer 2100, and measured again with the KAPA Library Quantification kit. Every immunoSEQ 96-well plate was sequenced on a separate single-read 150-cycle Illumina NextSeq 550 flow cell. The source study handled its data this way. The immunoSEQ output contained only junctional sequences without quality scores, so filtering could not match that applied to full-length reads. Sequences were annotated with PyIR, a Python wrapper for IgBLAST v1.9, using IMGT germline references to assign V/J genes and CDR3. Reads were removed for weak V/J assignments (E-value above 1e-6), missing CDR3, stop codons, out-of-frame junctions, or ambiguous translated residues. V3J clonotypes were defined as sequences sharing an identical inferred V gene, J gene, and CDR3 amino acid sequence. To compute the percentage overlap between repertoires, the number of shared unique clonotypes was divided by the size of the smaller repertoire. Richness of each repertoire was evaluated using RTK rarefaction, the Chao1 estimator, and Recon v2.1 estimates of unobserved clonotypes. Generation probabilities for all TCRbeta clonotypes obtained by the gDNA method from several donors were computed using OLGA. Drawn from immuneACCESS, this table holds only the in-frame rearrangements with V and J called that TCRdb kept. Clones are partly lost; checked studies trace under half to an unresolved V gene and leave the rest unexplained. V, J and clone size were drawn from that table, and D and trimming were deduced from the DNA. The sample data list approximately 2.4 million clones, and 90% to 96% of these were observed just once. The biggest ten clones account for roughly 0.13% of the sample.

Donors were healthy HIV-negative adults with no recently reported acute infections or vaccinations. Every donor was a Caucasian adult residing in Nashville, Tennessee, USA. CD4+ T cells were enriched by magnetic negative selection; naive cells were then positively selected on CD45RA, and the negative fraction formed the memory subset. After blood collection by leukapheresis, PBMCs were isolated using Ficoll-Histopaque density gradient centrifugation and then cryopreserved in the vapor phase of liquid nitrogen. Analytical flow cytometry was used to check the purity and quantity of each magnetically sorted T cell population. Genomic DNA was isolated from every sorted fraction and measured by UV absorbance on a Nanodrop 2000c.

The receptor was derived from a man aged 18 to 29 in good health. The sequence is built from TRBV27 and TRBJ1-2; the central 7 bases match TRBD1. Source material: naive CD4+ T cells sorted from blood. The meaning of the sample's cell subset or site label: CD45RA+ positively selected. CDR3 loop: CASSLTSGGNYGYTF. The bases are TGTGCCAGCAGTTTAACGTCAGGGGGTAACTATGGCTACACCTTC.